These 14 T cell receptor beta chains originate from one sample sequenced in a study of blood T cell repertoires in COVID-19. The method was immunoSEQ multiplex PCR; TCRdb's version includes in-frame clones alone and lacks a portion of them. The table includes about 55,000 clones, about 90% detected once. Sequenced input: peripheral blood. These TCRs come from a man between 60 and 75 years old with acute or convalescent COVID-19.

The chain is built from TRBV4-3 and TRBJ2-3; D is perhaps TRBD1 (5 bases). The germline V gene has CDR1 LGHNA and CDR2 YSLEER. The V end was cut by 1 base, the J end by 4 bases, with 9 bases between. The CDR3 sequence is 14 residues long. The CDR3 region has the DNA TGCGCCAGCAGCCAAGGGCCAGGGCCAGATACGCAGTATTTT. Translation: CASSQGPGPDTQYF.

This chain uses TRBV2 with TRBJ2-3; D possibly corresponds to TRBD1 (5 bases). Germline-derived CDR1 and CDR2 are SNHLY and FYNNEI. The CDR3 extends over 14 amino acids. V lost 6 bases and J lost 2, with 12 bases in between. CDR3 nucleotide sequence: TGTGCCAGCAGACCCTCAGGGCTCACAGATACGCAGTATTTT. Translated, it gives CASRPSGLTDTQYF.

In this sample, this clone turned up once. The CDR3 DNA reads as TGTGCCAGCATCCACAGGGGGGTAAGCTCCTACGAGCAGTACTTC. Protein sequence: CASIHRGVSSYEQYF. The chain employs TRBV2 and TRBJ2-7; 8 nucleotides match TRBD1. This CDR3 is 15 amino acids long. Germline assignment: CDR1 SNHLY and CDR2 FYNNEI. The ends lost 7 bases at V and 0 bases at J; junction bases unmatched: 8.

The chain employs TRBV7-6 and TRBJ2-4, with 11 bases matching TRBD1. Germline CDR1 and CDR2: SGHVS and FNYEAQ. The CDR3 consists of 16 residues. The ends lost 5 bases at V and 2 bases at J; junction bases unmatched: 5. DNA for the CDR3: TGTGCCAGCAGCCCGGGGACAGGGGGAACCAAAAACATTCAGTACTTC. Residues: CASSPGTGGTKNIQYF.

This chain connects TRBV23-1 to TRBJ2-1, with a weak D call TRBD1 (5 bases). TRBV23-1 is labeled an ORF, and its function is uncertain. The CDR3 consists of 13 residues. The ends were cut back, 6 bases at V and 0 bases at J, with 6 bases in the middle. Here the CDR3 reads CASRQDSYNEQFF. CDR3 DNA sequence: TGCGCCAGCAGACAGGACTCCTACAATGAGCAGTTCTTC.

This clone was seen once. J is TRBJ2-3 and V is TRBV21-1; TRBD2 is taken as the D call from the table, unchecked against the DNA. TRBV21-1 is recorded as a pseudogene. The CDR3 loop spans 21 amino acids. Written as DNA, the CDR3 is TGTGCCAGCAGCGCTTCGACCCTTGGGGTGACTAGCGGGAGACTTGAAGATACGCAGTATTTT. Protein product: CASSASTLGVTSGRLEDTQYF.

The chain joins TRBV7-2 to TRBJ1-1; D not certain. The V gene's germline CDR1 is SGHTA and CDR2 FQGNSA. With 2 bases removed from V and 5 bases from J, the gap between germline ends came to 12 bases. CDR3 length: 14 residues. CDR3 DNA: TGTGCCAGCAGCTTATGGCCAGAAGAAACTGAAGCTTTCTTT. This sequence encodes CASSLWPEETEAFF.

The V call is TRBV9, the J call TRBJ2-2; 7 bases line up with TRBD2. The CDR3 totals 18 residues. The V gene end was trimmed by 1 base and the J gene end by 7 bases; junction bases not matched to a gene: 16. Germline lookup yields CDR1 SGDLS and CDR2 YYNGEE. CDR3 residues: CASSVSAGVGSSGGELFF. The DNA of the CDR3 is TGTGCCAGCAGCGTATCCGCGGGAGTGGGTTCTTCGGGCGGGGAGCTGTTTTTT. Looking up the rest from reference TRBV9 and TRBJ2-2 gives the full variable domain: DSGVTQTPKHLITATGQRVTLRCSPRSGDLSVYWYQQSLDQGLQFLIQYYNGEERAKGNILERFSAQQFPDLHSELNLSSLELGDSALYFCASSVSAGVGSSGGELFFGEGSRLTVL.

The chain uses TRBV7-9 and TRBJ2-7; D remains ambiguous. CDR1 is SEHNR, CDR2 FQNEAQ, per germline (reference sequence). This CDR3 has 12 residues. V was pared by 3 bases and J by 6 bases, with 9 bases between. CDR3 region: CASSFTAAEQYF. The DNA for the CDR3 is TGTGCCAGCAGCTTTACGGCGGCCGAGCAGTACTTC.

The rearrangement joins TRBV2 to TRBJ2-7, with D possibly matching TRBD2 (5 bases). The CDR3 extends over 13 amino acids. Trimming removed 6 bases at V and 3 bases at J, with 12 bases between. Per germline, CDR1 SNHLY and CDR2 FYNNEI. This CDR3 is CASSPTGFYEQYF. DNA for the CDR3: TGTGCCAGCAGCCCTACGGGGTTCTACGAGCAGTACTTC. The full variable domain, with the rest looked up from reference TRBV2 and TRBJ2-7, is EPEVTQTPSHQVTQMGQEVILRCVPISNHLYFYWYRQILGQKVEFLVSFYNNEISEKSEIFDDQFSVERPDGSNFTLKIRSTKLEDSAMYFCASSPTGFYEQYFGPGTRLTVT.

The chain has TRBV5-1 and TRBJ1-1, with D tentatively TRBD1 (6 bases). V was pared by 0 bases and J by 11 bases, with 11 bases between. CDR3 length equals 12 residues. Germline V lookup: CDR1 SGHRS, CDR2 YFSETQ. CDR3 protein: CASSLDREGAFF. The DNA of the CDR3 is TGCGCCAGCAGCTTGGACAGGGAAGGTGCTTTCTTT. Together with reference TRBV5-1 and TRBJ1-1, the CDR3 gives the full variable domain: KAGVTQTPRYLIKTRGQQVTLSCSPISGHRSVSWYQQTPGQGLQFLFEYFSETQRNKGNFPGRFSGRQFSNSRSEMNVSTLELGDSALYLCASSLDREGAFFGQGTRLTVV.

The chain has TRBV7-9 and TRBJ2-7; tentative D call: TRBD1 (5 bases). The CDR3 totals 12 residues. With 5 bases removed from V and 4 bases from J, the gap between germline ends came to 9 bases. The germline V gene encodes CDR1 SEHNR and CDR2 FQNEAQ (reference sequence). The CDR3 spells CASSGAAYEQYF. The CDR3, as DNA: TGTGCCAGCAGCGGGGCAGCATACGAGCAGTACTTC.

The gene calls are TRBV24-1 and TRBJ1-1; 8 bases agree with TRBD1. The CDR3 consists of 13 residues. Looked up from germline, CDR1 is KGHDR and CDR2 is SFDVKD. With 4 bases clipped from V and 6 bases from J, the junction kept 3 bases outside the gene matches. CDR3 sequence: CATSEGQGSEAFF. The CDR3 DNA sequence: TGTGCCACCAGTGAAGGACAGGGCTCTGAAGCTTTCTTT.

The V gene is TRBV7-2, the J gene TRBJ2-1; D may be TRBD2 (6 bases). CDR3 length equals 15 residues. Germline-derived CDR1 and CDR2 are SGHTA and FQGNSA. V lost 8 bases to trimming and J lost 1 base, with 15 bases between them. The DNA of the CDR3 is TGTGCCAGCTTGGGGACTTCATCATCCTACAATGAGCAGTTCTTC. Translation: CASLGTSSSYNEQFF.